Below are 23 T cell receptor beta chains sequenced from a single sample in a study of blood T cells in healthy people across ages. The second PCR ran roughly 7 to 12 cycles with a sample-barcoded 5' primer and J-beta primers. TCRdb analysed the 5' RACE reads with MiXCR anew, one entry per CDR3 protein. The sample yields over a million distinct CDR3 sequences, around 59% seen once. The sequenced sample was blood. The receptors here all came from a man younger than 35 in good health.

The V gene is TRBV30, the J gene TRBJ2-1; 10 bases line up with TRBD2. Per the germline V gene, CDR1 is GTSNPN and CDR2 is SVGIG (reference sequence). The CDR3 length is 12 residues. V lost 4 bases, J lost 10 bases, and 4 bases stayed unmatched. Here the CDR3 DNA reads TGTGCCTGGACTAGCGGGAGTTGGGAGCAGTTCTTC. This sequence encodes CAWTSGSWEQFF.

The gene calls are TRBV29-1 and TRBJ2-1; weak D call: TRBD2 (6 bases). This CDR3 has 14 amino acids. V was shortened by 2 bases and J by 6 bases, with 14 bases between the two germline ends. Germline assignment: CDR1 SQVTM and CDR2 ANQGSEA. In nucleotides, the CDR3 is TGCAGCGTTGAAAGGATAGCGGTTACCAATGAGCAGTTCTTC. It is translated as CSVERIAVTNEQFF.

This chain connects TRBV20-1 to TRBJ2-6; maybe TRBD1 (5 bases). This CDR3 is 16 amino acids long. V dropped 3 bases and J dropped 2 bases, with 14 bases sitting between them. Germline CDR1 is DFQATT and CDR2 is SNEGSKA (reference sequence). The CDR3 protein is CSASHPAGTGANVLTF. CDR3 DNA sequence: TGCAGTGCTAGCCACCCGGCAGGGACTGGGGCCAACGTCCTGACTTTC.

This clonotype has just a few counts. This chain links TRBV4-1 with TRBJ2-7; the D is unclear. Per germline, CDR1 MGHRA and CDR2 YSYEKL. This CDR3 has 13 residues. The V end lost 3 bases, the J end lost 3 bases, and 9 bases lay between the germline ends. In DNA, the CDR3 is TGCGCCAGCAGCCATGAGAGTGGCTACGAGCAGTACTTC. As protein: CASSHESGYEQYF.

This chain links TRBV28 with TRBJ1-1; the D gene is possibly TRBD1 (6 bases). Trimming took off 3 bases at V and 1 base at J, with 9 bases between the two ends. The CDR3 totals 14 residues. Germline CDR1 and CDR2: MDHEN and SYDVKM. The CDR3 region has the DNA TGTGCCAGCAGTTTGGGGACAACGAACACTGAAGCTTTCTTT. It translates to CASSLGTTNTEAFF.

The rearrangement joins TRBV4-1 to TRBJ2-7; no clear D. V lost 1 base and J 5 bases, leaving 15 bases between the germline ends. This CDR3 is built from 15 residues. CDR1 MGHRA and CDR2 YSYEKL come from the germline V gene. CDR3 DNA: TGCGCCAGCAGCCAAGGCTTGTATGTAGAAGACGAGCAGTACTTC. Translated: CASSQGLYVEDEQYF.

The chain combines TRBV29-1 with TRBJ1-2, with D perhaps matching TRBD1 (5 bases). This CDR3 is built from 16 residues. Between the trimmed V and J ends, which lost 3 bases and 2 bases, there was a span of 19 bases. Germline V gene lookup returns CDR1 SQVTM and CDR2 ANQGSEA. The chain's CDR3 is CSVDSRRGVTNYGYTF. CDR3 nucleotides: TGCAGCGTTGACAGTCGCCGAGGGGTTACCAACTATGGCTACACCTTC.

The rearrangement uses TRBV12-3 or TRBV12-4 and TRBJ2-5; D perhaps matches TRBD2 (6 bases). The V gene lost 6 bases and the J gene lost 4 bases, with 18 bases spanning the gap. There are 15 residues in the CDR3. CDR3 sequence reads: CASSWAGSGTETQYF. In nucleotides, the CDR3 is TGTGCCAGCAGCTGGGCGGGGTCAGGGACAGAGACCCAGTACTTC.

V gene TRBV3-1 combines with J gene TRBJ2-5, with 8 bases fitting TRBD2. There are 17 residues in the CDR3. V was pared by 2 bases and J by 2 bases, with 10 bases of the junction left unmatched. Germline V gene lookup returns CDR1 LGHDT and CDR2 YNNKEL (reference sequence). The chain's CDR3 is CASSQRTGLGGQETQYF. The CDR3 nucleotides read TGTGCCAGCAGCCAACGTACGGGACTAGGAGGACAAGAGACCCAGTACTTC.

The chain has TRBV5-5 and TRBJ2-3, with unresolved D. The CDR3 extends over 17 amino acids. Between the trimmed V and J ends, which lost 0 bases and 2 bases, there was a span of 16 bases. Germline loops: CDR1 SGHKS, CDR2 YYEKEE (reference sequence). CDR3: CASSLEYPRAVTDTQYF. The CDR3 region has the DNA TGTGCCAGCAGCTTGGAGTACCCTAGGGCCGTCACAGATACGCAGTATTTT.

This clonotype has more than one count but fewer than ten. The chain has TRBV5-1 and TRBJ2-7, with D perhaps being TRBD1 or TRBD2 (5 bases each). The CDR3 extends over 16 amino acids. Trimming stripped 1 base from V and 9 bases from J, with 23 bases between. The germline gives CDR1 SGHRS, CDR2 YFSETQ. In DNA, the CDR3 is TGCGCCAGCAGCTTGTCCGAGGGGCCGCTTAAAGTCGGGCAGTACTTC. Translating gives CASSLSEGPLKVGQYF.

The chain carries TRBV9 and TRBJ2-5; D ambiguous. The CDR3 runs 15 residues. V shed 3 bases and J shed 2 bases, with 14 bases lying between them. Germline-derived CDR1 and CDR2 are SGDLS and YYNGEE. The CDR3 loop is CASSAERQLQETQYF. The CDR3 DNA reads TGTGCCAGCAGCGCCGAAAGACAATTACAAGAGACCCAGTACTTC.

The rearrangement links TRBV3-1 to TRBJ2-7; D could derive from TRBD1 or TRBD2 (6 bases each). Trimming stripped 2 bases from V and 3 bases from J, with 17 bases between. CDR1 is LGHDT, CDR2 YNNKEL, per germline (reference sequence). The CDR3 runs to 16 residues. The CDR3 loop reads CASSQTGGPLDYEQYF. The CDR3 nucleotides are TGTGCCAGCAGCCAAACCGGGGGCCCCCTAGACTACGAGCAGTACTTC.

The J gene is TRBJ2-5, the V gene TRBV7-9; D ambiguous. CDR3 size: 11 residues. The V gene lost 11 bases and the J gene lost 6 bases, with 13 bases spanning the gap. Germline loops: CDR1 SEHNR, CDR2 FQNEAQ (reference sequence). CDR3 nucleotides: TGTGCCCTAACCCTCTCCAAGACCCAGTACTTC. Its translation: CALTLSKTQYF.

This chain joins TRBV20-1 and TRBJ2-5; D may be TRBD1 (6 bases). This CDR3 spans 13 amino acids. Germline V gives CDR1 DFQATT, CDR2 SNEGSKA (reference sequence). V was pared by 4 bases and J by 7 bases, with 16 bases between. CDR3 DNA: TGCAGTGCTAATACAGGGATTGAGAGGACCCAGTACTTC. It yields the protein CSANTGIERTQYF.

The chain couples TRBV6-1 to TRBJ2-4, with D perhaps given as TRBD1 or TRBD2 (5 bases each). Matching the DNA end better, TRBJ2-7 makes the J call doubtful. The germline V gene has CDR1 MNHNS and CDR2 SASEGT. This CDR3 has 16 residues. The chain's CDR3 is CASSEVGGPRLYEQYF. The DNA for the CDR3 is TGTGCCAGCAGTGAAGTTGGGGGACCTCGTCTCTACGAGCAGTACTTC.

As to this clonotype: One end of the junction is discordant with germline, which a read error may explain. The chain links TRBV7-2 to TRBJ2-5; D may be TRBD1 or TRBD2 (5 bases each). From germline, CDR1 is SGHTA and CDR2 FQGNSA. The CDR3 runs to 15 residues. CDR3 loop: CASSLGGSGVETRYF. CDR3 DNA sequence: TGTGCCAGCAGCTTAGGGGGGTCTGGTGTAGAGACCCGGTACTTC.

The CDR3 loop is CSARVARGRAQYF. The DNA of the CDR3 is TGCAGTGCTAGAGTAGCCCGCGGCAGGGCCCAGTACTTC. The gene calls are TRBV20-1 and TRBJ2-5; possible D gene TRBD1, 5 bases. Germline CDR1 reads DFQATT; CDR2 reads SNEGSKA (reference sequence). Between the trimmed V and J ends, which lost 1 base and 9 bases, there was a span of 15 bases. CDR3 length: 13 amino acids.

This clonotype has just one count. The CDR3 sequence: CASSGGGITYEQYF. The CDR3, as DNA: TGTGCCAGCAGTGGAGGCGGGATTACCTACGAGCAGTACTTC. The chain combines TRBV7-2 with TRBJ2-7, with a weak D call TRBD2 (6 bases). The CDR3 is made up of 14 amino acids. Germline CDR1 is SGHTA and CDR2 is FQGNSA. V was cut by 6 bases and J by 2 bases, with 14 bases left in between.

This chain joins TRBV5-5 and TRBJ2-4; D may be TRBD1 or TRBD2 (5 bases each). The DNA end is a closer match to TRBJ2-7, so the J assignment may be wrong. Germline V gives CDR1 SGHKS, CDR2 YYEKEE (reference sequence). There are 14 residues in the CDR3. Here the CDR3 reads CASSPPLGTDEQYF. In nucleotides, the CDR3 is TGTGCCAGCAGCCCTCCCCTCGGGACGGACGAGCAGTACTTC.

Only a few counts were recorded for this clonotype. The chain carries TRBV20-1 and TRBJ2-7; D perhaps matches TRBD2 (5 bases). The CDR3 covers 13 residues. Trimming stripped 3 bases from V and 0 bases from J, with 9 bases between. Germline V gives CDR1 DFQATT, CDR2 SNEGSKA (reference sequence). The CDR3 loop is CSASGMDSYEQYF. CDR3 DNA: TGCAGTGCTAGCGGGATGGACTCCTACGAGCAGTACTTC.

In nucleotides, the CDR3 is TGTGCCACCAGCAGAGATGAGGACCGCCGGGCCTACGAGCAGTACTTC. Encoded protein: CATSRDEDRRAYEQYF. This chain uses TRBV15 with TRBJ2-4; D remains unclear. The tail of the sequence fits TRBJ2-7 better, so the J call may be wrong. This CDR3 contains 16 residues. CDR1 and CDR2 (germline): LNHNV, YYDKDF (reference sequence).

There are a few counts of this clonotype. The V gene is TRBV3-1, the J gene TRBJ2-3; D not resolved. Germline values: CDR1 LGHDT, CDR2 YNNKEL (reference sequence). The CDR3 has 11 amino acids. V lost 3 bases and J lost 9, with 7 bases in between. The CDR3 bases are TGTGCCAGCAGCCAGGCTGGGACGCAGTATTTT. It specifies CASSQAGTQYF.